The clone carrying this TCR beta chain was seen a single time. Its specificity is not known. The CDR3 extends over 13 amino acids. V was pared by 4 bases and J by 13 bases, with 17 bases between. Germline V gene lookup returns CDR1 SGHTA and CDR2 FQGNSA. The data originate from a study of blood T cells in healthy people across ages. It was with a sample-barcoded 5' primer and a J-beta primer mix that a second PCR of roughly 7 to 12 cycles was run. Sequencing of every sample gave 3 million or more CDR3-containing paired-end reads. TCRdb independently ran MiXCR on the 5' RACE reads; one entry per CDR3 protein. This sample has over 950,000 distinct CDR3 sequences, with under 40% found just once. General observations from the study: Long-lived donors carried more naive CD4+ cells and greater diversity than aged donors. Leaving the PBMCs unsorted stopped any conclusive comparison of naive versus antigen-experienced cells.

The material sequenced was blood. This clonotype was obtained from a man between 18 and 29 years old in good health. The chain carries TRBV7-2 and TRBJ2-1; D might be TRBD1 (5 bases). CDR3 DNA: TGTGCCAGCAGCTGCAGGGTTCAAGAGACCCAGTTCTTC. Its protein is CASSCRVQETQFF.